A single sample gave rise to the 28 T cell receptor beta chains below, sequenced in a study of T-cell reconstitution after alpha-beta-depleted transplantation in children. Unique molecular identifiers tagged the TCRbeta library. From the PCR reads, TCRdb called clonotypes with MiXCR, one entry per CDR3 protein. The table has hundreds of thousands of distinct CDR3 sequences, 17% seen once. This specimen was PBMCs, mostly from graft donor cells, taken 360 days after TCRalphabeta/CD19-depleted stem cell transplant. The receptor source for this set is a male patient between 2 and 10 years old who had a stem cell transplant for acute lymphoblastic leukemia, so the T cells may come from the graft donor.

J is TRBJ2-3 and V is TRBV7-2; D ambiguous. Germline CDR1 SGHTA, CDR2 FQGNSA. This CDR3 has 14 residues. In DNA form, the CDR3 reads TGTGCGTACTGGCACTTTCGGATGGCAGATACGCAGTATTTT. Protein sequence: CAYWHFRMADTQYF.

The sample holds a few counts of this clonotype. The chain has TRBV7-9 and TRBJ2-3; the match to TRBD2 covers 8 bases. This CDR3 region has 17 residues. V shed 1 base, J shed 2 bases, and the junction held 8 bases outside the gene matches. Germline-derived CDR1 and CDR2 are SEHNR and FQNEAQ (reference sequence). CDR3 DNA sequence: TGTGCCAGCAGCTTAGATGGGGCGGGGGGTGCCACAGATACGCAGTATTTT. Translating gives CASSLDGAGGATDTQYF.

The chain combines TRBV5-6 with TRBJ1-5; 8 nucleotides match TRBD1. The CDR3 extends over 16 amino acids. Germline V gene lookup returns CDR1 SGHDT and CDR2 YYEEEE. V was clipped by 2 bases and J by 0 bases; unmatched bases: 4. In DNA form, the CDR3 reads TGTGCCAGCAGCTTCGGGACAGGTACTAGCAATCAGCCCCAGCATTTT. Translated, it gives CASSFGTGTSNQPQHF.

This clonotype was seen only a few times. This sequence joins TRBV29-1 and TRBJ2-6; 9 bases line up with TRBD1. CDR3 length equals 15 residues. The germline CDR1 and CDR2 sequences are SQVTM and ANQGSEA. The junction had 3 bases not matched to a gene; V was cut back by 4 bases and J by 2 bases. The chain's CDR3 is CSVVHRGPGANVLTF. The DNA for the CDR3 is TGCAGCGTTGTTCACAGGGGGCCTGGGGCCAACGTCCTGACTTTC.

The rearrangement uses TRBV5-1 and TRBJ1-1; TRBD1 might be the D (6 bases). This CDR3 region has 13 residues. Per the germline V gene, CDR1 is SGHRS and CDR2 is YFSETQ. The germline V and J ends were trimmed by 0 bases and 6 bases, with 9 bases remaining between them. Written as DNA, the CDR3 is TGCGCCAGCAGCTTGGTTCAGGGGCCTGAAGCTTTCTTT. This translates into CASSLVQGPEAFF.

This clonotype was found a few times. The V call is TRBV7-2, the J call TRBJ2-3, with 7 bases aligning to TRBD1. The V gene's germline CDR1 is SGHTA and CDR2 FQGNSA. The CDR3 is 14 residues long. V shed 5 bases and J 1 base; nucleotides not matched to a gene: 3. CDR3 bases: TGTGCCAGCAGCCGGGACAGTCGCACAGATACGCAGTATTTT. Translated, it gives CASSRDSRTDTQYF.

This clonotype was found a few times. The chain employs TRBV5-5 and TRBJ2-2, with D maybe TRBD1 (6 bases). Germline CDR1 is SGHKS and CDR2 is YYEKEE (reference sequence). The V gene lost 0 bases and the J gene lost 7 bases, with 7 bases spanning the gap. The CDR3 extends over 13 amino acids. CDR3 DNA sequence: TGTGCCAGCAGCTTGGCAGGGGACGGGGAGCTGTTTTTT. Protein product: CASSLAGDGELFF.

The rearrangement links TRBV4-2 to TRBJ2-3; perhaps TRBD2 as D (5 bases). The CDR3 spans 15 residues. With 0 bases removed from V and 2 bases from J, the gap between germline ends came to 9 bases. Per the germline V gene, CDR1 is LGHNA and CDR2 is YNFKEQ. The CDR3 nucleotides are TGTGCCAGCAGCCAAGAAGAGGGCCCCACAGATACGCAGTATTTT. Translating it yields CASSQEEGPTDTQYF.

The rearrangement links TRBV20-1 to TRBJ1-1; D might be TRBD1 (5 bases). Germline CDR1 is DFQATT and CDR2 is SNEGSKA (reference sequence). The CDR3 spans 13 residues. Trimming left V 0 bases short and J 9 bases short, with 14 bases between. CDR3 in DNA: TGCAGTGCTAGAGATCGCAAGGGGAGGCAAGCTTTCTTT. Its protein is CSARDRKGRQAFF.

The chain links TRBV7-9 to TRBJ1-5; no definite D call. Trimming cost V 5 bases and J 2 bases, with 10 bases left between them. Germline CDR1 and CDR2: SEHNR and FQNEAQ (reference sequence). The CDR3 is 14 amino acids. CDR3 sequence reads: CASSVDGRNQPQHF. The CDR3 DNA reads TGTGCCAGCAGCGTGGACGGACGCAATCAGCCCCAGCATTTT.

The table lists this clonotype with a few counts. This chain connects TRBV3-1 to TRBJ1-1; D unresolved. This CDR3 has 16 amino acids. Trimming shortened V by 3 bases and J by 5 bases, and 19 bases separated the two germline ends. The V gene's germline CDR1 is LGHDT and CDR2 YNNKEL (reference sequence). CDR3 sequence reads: CASSQQMNPHRTEAFF. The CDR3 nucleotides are TGTGCCAGCAGCCAGCAAATGAATCCGCACCGGACTGAAGCTTTCTTT.

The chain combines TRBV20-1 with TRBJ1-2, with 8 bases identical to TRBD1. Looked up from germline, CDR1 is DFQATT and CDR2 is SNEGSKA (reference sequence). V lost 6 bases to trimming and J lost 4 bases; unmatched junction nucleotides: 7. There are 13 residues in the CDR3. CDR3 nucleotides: TGCAGTGCGCGACAGGGGCGCGGCTATGGCTACACCTTC. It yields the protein CSARQGRGYGYTF.

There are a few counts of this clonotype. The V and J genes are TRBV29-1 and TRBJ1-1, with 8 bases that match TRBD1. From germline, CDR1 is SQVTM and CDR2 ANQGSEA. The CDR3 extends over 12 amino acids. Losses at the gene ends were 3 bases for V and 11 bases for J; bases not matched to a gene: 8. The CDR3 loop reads CSVDGQGARAFF. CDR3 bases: TGCAGCGTTGATGGGCAGGGGGCGCGGGCTTTCTTT.

This chain's CDR3 is CASSYPSDTEAFF. In nucleotides, the CDR3 is TGTGCCAGCAGTTACCCCTCCGATACTGAAGCTTTCTTT. The rearrangement links TRBV6-6 to TRBJ1-1; D remains unclear. CDR1 and CDR2 from the germline V gene are MNHNY and SVGAGI (reference sequence). Trimming removed 2 bases at V and 5 bases at J, with 9 bases between. The CDR3 totals 13 residues.

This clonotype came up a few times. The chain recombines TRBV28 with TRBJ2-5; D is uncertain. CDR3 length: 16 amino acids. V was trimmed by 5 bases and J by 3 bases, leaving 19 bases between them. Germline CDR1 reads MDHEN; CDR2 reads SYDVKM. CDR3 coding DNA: TGTGCCAGCAGTCCTGGACGGCTAGGGTCCAAAGAGACCCAGTACTTC. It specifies CASSPGRLGSKETQYF.

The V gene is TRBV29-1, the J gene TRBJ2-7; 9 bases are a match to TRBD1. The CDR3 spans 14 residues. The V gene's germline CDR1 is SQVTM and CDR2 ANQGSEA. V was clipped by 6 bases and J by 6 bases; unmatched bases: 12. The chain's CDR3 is CSVQLAGTGSEQYF. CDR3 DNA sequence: TGCAGCGTGCAGCTCGCCGGGACAGGGAGCGAGCAGTACTTC.

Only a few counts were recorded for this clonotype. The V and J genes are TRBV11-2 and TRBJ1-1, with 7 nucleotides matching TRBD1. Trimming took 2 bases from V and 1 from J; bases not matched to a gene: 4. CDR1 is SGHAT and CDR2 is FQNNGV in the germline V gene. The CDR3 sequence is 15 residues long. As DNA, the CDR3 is TGTGCCAGCAGCTTATTCCCAGGGGGGAACACTGAAGCTTTCTTT. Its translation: CASSLFPGGNTEAFF.

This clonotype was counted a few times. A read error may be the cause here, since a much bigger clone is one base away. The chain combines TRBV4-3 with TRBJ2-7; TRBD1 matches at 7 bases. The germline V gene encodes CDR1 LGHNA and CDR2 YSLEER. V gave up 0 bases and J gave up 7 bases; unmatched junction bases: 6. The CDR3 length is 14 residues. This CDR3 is CASSQDFQGEEQYF. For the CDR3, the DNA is TGCGCCAGCAGCCAAGATTTCCAGGGGGAGGAGCAGTACTTC.

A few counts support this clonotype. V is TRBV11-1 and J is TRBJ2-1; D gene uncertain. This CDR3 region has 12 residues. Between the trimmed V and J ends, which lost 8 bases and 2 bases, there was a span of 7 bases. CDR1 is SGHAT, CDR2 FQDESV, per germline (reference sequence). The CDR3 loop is CASSGAYNEQFF. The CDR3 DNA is TGTGCCAGCTCGGGCGCCTACAATGAGCAGTTCTTC.

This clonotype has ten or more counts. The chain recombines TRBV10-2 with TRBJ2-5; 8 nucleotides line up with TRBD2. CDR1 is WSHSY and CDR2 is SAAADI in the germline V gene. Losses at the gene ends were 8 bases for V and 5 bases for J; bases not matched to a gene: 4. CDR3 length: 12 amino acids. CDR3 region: CASFSGVETQYF. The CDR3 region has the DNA TGCGCCAGCTTTAGCGGGGTGGAGACCCAGTACTTC.

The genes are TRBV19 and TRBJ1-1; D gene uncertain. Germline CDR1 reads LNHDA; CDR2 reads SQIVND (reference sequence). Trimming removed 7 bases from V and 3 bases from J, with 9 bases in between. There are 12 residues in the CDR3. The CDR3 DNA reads TGTGCCAGTACCTTTTTCGACACTGAAGCTTTCTTT. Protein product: CASTFFDTEAFF.

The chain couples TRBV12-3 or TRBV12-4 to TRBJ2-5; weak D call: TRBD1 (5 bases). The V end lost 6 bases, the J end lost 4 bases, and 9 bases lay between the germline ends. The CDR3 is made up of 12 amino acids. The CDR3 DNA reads TGTGCCAGCAGGGACAACCCAGAGACCCAGTACTTC. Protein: CASRDNPETQYF.

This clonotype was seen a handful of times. The CDR3 DNA reads TGCGCCAGCAGCTTGGATCTCCTAGAGACCCAGTACTTC. This translates into CASSLDLLETQYF. The chain has TRBV5-1 and TRBJ2-5; D is unclear. This CDR3 contains 13 residues. V was shortened by 0 bases and J by 4 bases, with 7 bases between the two germline ends. Germline V gene sequence: CDR1 SGHRS, CDR2 YFSETQ.

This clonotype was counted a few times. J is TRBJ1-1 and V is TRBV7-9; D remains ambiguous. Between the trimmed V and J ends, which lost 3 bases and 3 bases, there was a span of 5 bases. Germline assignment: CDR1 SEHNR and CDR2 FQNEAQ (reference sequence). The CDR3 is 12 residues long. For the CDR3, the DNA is TGTGCCAGCAGCTTTGTCGACACTGAAGCTTTCTTT. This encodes CASSFVDTEAFF.

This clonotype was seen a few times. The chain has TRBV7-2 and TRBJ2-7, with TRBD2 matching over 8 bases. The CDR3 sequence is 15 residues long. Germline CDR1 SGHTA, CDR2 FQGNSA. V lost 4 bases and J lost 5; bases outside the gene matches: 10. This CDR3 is CASSSPGSGSHEQYF. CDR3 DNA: TGTGCCAGCAGCTCCCCCGGCAGCGGGAGCCACGAGCAGTACTTC.

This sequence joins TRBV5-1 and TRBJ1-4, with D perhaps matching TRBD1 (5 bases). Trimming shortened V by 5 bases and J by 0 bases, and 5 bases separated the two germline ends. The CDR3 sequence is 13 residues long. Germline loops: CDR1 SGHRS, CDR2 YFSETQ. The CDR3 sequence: CASRGPTNEKLFF. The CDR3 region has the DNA TGCGCCAGCAGGGGACCAACTAATGAAAAACTGTTTTTT.

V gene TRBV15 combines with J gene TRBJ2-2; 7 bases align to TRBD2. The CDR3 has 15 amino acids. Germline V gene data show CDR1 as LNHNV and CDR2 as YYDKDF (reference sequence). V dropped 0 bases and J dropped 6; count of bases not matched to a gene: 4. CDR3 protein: CATSRDRAGAGELFF. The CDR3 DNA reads TGTGCCACCAGCAGAGATAGGGCGGGAGCCGGGGAGCTGTTTTTT.

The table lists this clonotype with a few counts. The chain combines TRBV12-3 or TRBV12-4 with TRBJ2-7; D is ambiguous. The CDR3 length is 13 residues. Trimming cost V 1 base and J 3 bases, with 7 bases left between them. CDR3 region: CASSLGSNYEQYF. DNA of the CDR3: TGTGCCAGCAGTTTAGGCTCCAACTACGAGCAGTACTTC.